This T cell receptor beta chain appears in the sequencing data of a study of cytomegalovirus exposure and HLA in healthy donors. Study background: An early release of data contained approximately 80 million unique TCRs, which came from HLA-typed donors. General observations from the study: Researchers reported in a later analysis that common viral pathogens appeared linked to several top clusters. It was reported that TCR beta sequences correctly inferred the HLA-A and HLA-B alleles for most subjects. Fewer N-insertions (relative to the roughly 700-donor mean) were reportedly seen in an Asian-associated ancestry cluster in a later analysis.

The PCR employed 60 Vbeta primers together with 13 Jbeta primers. Assay used: immunoSEQ multiplex PCR; TCRdb lists only in-frame clones, some missing. The table shows 200,000 to 250,000 clones, with around 85% occurring only once. Regarding this clone: As yet, its antigen is unknown.

Sequences were obtained from PBMCs. The receptor's source is a man between 45 and 60 years old in good health and CMV-seronegative.

The CDR3 spells CASSLNPTEQYF. The CDR3 DNA reads TGTGCCAGCAGCTTAAACCCTACGGAGCAGTACTTC. The chain employs TRBV7-9 and TRBJ2-7; D gene uncertain. The CDR3 runs 12 residues. Trimming pared 2 bases from V and 7 bases from J, leaving 9 bases between. From germline, CDR1 is SEHNR and CDR2 FQNEAQ (reference sequence).